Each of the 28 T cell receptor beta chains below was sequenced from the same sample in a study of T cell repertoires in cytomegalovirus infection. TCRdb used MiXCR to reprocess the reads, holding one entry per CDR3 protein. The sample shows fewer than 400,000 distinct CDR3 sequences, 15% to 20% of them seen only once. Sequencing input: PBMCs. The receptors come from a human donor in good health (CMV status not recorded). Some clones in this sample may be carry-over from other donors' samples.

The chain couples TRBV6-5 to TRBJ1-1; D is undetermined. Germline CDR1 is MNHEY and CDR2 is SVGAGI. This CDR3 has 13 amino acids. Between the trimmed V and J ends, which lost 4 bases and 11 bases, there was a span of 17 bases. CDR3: CASSSPAGFSAFF. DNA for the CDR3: TGTGCCAGCAGTTCTCCGGCGGGGTTCTCGGCTTTCTTT.

CDR3 residues: CASSSDYSYEQYF. The DNA for the CDR3 is TGTGCCAGCAGCTCGGACTACTCCTACGAGCAGTACTTC. The chain uses TRBV27 and TRBJ2-7; maybe TRBD2 (6 bases). V was clipped by 6 bases and J by 0 bases, with 9 bases between them. Germline V gene data show CDR1 as MNHEY and CDR2 as SMNVEV (reference sequence). The CDR3 has 13 residues.

CDR3 region: CASSAIGNIQYF. The CDR3 DNA reads as TGTGCCAGCAGCGCCATTGGAAACATTCAGTACTTC. V and J are TRBV7-2 and TRBJ2-4; no reliable D call. V lost 5 bases, J lost 6 bases, and 8 bases lay in between. The germline V gene has CDR1 SGHTA and CDR2 FQGNSA. This CDR3 spans 12 amino acids.

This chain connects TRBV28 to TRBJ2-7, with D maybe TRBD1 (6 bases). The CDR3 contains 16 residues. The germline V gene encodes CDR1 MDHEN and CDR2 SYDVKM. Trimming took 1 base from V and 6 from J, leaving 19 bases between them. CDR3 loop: CASSLYWEQGLSEQYF. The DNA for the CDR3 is TGTGCCAGCAGTTTATATTGGGAGCAGGGGTTGAGCGAGCAGTACTTC.

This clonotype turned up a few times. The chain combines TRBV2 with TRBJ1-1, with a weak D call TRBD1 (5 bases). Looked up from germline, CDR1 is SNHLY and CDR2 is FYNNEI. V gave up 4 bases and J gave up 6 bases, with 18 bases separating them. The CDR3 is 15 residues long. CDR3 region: CASSGTGTYVAEAFF. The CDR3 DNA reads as TGTGCCAGCAGTGGAACCGGGACGTATGTTGCTGAAGCTTTCTTT. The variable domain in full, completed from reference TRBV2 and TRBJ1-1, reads EPEVTQTPSHQVTQMGQEVILRCVPISNHLYFYWYRQILGQKVEFLVSFYNNEISEKSEIFDDQFSVERPDGSNFTLKIRSTKLEDSAMYFCASSGTGTYVAEAFFGQGTRLTVV.

CDR3 sequence: CASSEAWAGAGGYEQYF. The DNA of the CDR3 is TGTGCCAGCAGTGAAGCCTGGGCGGGAGCGGGGGGTTACGAGCAGTACTTC. This chain links TRBV6-1 with TRBJ2-7, with 9 bases matching TRBD2. CDR1 and CDR2 (germline): MNHNS, SASEGT. V lost 0 bases to trimming and J lost 4 bases; unmatched junction nucleotides: 10. The CDR3 has 17 amino acids.

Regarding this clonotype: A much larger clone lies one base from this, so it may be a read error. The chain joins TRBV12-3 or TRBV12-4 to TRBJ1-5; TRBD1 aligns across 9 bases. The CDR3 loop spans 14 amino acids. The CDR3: CASRQGATNQAQHF. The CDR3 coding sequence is TGTGCCAGCAGACAGGGGGCAACGAATCAGGCCCAGCATTTT.

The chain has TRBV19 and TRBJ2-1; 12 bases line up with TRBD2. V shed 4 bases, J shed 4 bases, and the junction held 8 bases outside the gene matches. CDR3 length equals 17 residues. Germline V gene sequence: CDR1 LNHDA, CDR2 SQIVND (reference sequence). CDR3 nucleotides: TGTGCCAGTAGTACCACTCGGACTAGCGGGGATTACAATGAGCAGTTCTTC. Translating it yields CASSTTRTSGDYNEQFF. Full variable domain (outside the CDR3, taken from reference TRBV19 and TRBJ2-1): DGGITQSPKYLFRKEGQNVTLSCEQNLNHDAMYWYRQDPGQGLRLIYYSQIVNDFQKGDIAEGYSVSREKKESFPLTVTSAQKNPTAFYLCASSTTRTSGDYNEQFFGPGTRLTVL.

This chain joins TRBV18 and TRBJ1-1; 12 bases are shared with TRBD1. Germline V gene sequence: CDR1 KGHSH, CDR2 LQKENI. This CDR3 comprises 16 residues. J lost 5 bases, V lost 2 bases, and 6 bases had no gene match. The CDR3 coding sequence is TGTGCCAGCTCACCAGGGACAGGGGGCTTAGGGACTGAAGCTTTCTTT. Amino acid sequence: CASSPGTGGLGTEAFF.

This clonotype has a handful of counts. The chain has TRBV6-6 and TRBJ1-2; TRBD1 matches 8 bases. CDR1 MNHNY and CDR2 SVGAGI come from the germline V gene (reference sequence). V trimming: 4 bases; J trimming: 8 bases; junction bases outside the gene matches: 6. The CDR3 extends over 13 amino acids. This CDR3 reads CASSLQGEVGYTF. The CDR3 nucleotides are TGTGCCAGCAGTTTACAGGGGGAGGTGGGCTACACCTTC.

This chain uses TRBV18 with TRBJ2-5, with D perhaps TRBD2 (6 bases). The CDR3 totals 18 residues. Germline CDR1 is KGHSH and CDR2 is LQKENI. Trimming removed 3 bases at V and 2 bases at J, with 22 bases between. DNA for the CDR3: TGTGCCAGCTCACCGCCTCGCGGGGCAGCGAACCTTCAAGAGACCCAGTACTTC. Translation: CASSPPRGAANLQETQYF.

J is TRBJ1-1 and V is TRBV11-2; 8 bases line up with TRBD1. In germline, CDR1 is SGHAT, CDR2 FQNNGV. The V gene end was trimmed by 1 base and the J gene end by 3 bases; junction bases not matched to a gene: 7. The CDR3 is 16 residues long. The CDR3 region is CASSLGDTGGDTEAFF. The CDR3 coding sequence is TGTGCCAGCAGCTTAGGGGACACAGGGGGTGACACTGAAGCTTTCTTT.

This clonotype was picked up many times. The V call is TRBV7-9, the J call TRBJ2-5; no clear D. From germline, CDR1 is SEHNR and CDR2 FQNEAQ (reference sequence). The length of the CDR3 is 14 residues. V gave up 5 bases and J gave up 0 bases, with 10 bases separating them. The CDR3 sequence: CASSATSYQETQYF. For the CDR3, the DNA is TGTGCCAGCAGCGCGACATCGTACCAAGAGACCCAGTACTTC.

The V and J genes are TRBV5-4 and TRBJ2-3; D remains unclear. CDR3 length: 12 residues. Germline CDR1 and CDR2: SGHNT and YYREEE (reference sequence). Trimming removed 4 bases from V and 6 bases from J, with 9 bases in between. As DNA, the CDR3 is TGTGCCAGCAGCAACCGCCCTGATACGCAGTATTTT. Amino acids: CASSNRPDTQYF. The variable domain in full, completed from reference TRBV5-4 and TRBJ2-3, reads ETGVTQSPTHLIKTRGQQVTLRCSSQSGHNTVSWYQQALGQGPQFIFQYYREEENGRGNFPPRFSGLQFPNYSSELNVNALELDDSALYLCASSNRPDTQYFGPGTRLTVL.

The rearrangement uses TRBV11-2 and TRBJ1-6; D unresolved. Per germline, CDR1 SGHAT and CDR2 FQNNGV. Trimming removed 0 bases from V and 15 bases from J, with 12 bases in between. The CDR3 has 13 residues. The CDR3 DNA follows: TGTGCCAGCAGCTTAGAATCCCTAAAGGTCCTCCACTTT. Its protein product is CASSLESLKVLHF.

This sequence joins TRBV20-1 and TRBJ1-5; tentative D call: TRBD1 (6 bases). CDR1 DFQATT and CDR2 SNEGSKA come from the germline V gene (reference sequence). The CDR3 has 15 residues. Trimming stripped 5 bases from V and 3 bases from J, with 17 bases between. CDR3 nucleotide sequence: TGCAGTGCTCTTACAGGGTTTCCCATCAATCAGCCCCAGCATTTT. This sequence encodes CSALTGFPINQPQHF.

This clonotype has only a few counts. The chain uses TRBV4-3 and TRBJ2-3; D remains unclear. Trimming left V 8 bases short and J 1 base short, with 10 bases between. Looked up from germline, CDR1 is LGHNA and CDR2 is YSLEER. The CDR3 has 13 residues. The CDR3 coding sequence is TGCGCCAGCGCCACAACCGGCACAGATACGCAGTATTTT. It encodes CASATTGTDTQYF.

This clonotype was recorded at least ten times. CDR3 loop: CASSLDGSQNTEAFF. The CDR3 bases are TGTGCCAGCAGCTTAGATGGCAGCCAGAACACTGAAGCTTTCTTT. The gene calls are TRBV7-2 and TRBJ1-1; D remains ambiguous. This CDR3 has 15 amino acids. CDR1 SGHTA and CDR2 FQGNSA come from the germline V gene. V was trimmed by 1 base and J by 1 base, leaving 10 bases between them. Supplemented by reference TRBV7-2 and TRBJ1-1, the full variable domain reads GAGVSQSPSNKVTEKGKDVELRCDPISGHTALYWYRQSLGQGLEFLIYFQGNSAPDKSGLPSDRFSAERTGGSVSTLTIQRTQQEDSAVYLCASSLDGSQNTEAFFGQGTRLTVV.

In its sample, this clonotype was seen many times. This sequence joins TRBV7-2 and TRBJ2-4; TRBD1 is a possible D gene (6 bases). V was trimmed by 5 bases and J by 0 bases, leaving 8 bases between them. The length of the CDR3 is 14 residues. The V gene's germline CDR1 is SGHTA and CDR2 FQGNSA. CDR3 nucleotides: TGTGCCAGCAGCCCACAGGGAGCCAAAAACATTCAGTACTTC. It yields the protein CASSPQGAKNIQYF. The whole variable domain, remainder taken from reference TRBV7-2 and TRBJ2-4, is GAGVSQSPSNKVTEKGKDVELRCDPISGHTALYWYRQSLGQGLEFLIYFQGNSAPDKSGLPSDRFSAERTGGSVSTLTIQRTQQEDSAVYLCASSPQGAKNIQYFGAGTRLSVL.

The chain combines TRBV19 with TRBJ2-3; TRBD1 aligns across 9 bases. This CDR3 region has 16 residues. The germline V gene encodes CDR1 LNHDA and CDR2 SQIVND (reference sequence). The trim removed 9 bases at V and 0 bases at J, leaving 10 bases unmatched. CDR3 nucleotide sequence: TGTGCCAGCCGGGACAGGGCGGTTTCTAGCACAGATACGCAGTATTTT. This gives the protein CASRDRAVSSTDTQYF. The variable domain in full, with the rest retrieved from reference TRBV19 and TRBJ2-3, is DGGITQSPKYLFRKEGQNVTLSCEQNLNHDAMYWYRQDPGQGLRLIYYSQIVNDFQKGDIAEGYSVSREKKESFPLTVTSAQKNPTAFYLCASRDRAVSSTDTQYFGPGTRLTVL.

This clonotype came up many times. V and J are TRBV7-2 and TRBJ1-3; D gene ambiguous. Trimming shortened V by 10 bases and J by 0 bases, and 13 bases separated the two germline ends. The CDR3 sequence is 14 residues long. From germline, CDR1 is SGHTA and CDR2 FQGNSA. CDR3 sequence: CATTVTRSGNTIYF. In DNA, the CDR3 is TGTGCCACCACAGTTACCCGCTCTGGAAACACCATATATTTT.

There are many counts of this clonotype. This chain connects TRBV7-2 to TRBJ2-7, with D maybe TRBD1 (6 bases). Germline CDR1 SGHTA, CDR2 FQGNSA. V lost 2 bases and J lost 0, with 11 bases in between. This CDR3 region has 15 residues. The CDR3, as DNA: TGTGCCAGCAGCTTATCAGGGGCCATCTCCTACGAGCAGTACTTC. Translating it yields CASSLSGAISYEQYF.

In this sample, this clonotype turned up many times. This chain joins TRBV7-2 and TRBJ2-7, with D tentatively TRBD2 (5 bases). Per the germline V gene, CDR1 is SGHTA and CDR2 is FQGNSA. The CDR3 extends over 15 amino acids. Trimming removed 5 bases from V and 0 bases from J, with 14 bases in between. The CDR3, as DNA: TGTGCCAGCAGCCTTGGAGGATTAAGCTCCTACGAGCAGTACTTC. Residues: CASSLGGLSSYEQYF. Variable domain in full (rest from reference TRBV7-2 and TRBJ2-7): GAGVSQSPSNKVTEKGKDVELRCDPISGHTALYWYRQSLGQGLEFLIYFQGNSAPDKSGLPSDRFSAERTGGSVSTLTIQRTQQEDSAVYLCASSLGGLSSYEQYFGPGTRLTVT.

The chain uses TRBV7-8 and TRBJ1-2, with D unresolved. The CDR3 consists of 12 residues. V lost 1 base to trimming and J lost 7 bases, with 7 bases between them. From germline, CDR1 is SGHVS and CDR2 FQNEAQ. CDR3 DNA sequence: TGTGCCAGCAGCTTAGAGGAGCTTGGCTACACCTTC. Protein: CASSLEELGYTF.

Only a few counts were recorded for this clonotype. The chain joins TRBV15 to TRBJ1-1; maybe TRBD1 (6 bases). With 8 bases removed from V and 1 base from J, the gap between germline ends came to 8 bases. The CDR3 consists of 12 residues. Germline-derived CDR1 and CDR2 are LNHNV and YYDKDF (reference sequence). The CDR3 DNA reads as TGTGCCACCGGGGGGGCGAACACTGAAGCTTTCTTT. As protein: CATGGANTEAFF.

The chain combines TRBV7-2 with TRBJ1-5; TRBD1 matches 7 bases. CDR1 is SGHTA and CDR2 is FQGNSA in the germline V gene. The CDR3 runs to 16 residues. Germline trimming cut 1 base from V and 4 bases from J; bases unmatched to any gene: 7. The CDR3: CASSLVTTGDNQPQHF. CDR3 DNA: TGTGCCAGCAGCTTAGTTACAACAGGGGATAATCAGCCCCAGCATTTT. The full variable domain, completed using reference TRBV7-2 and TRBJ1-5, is GAGVSQSPSNKVTEKGKDVELRCDPISGHTALYWYRQSLGQGLEFLIYFQGNSAPDKSGLPSDRFSAERTGGSVSTLTIQRTQQEDSAVYLCASSLVTTGDNQPQHFGDGTRLSIL.

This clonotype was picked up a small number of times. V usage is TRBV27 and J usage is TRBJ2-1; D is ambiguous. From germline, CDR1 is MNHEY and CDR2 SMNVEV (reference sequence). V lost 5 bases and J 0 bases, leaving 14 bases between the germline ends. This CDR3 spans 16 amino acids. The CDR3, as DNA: TGTGCCAGCAGTCAATATGCCGTTTTCTCCTACAATGAGCAGTTCTTC. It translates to CASSQYAVFSYNEQFF.

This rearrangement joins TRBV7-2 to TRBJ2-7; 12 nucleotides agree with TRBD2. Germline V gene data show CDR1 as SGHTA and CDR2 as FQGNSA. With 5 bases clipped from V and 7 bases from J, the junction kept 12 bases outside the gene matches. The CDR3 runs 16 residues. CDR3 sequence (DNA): TGTGCCAGCAGCCCCCCTCTAGCGGGAGGGCCGAGGGAGCAGTACTTC. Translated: CASSPPLAGGPREQYF.